The clone carrying this T cell receptor (beta chain) was seen once. What it binds is unknown. TCRdb recomputed calls from the 5' RACE reads with MiXCR, one row per CDR3 protein. The sample holds about 100,000 distinct CDR3 sequences, roughly a sixth seen once. CDR1 is SEHNR and CDR2 is FQNEAQ in the germline V gene (reference sequence). This CDR3 is built from 15 residues. With V trimmed by 3 bases and J by 3 bases, 3 bases remained unmatched. These data come from a study of T-cell memory formation after mild COVID-19. Study conclusions and caveats: There were some responding clones in pre-infection memory, which suggested that cross-reactive memory had joined.

The source of this sequence is a man aged 18 to 29 who had mild COVID-19 (a few samples of this study predate the infection). Cell type and time point are not known. This rearrangement joins TRBV7-9 to TRBJ2-2, with 8 bases matching TRBD1. Sequencing input: PBMCs or a T cell subset sorted from them (not recorded which). Here the CDR3 reads CASSFHRGDTGELFF. DNA of the CDR3: TGTGCCAGCAGCTTTCACAGGGGGGACACCGGGGAGCTGTTTTTT. The whole variable domain, filled in from reference TRBV7-9 and TRBJ2-2, reads DTGVSQNPRHKITKRGQNVTFRCDPISEHNRLYWYRQTLGQGPEFLTYFQNEAQLEKSRLLSDRFSAERPKGSFSTLEIQRTEQGDSAMYLCASSFHRGDTGELFFGEGSRLTVL.